The 22 T cell receptor beta chains reported below all come from one sample, sequenced in a study of cytomegalovirus exposure and HLA in healthy donors. The PCR contained 60 Vbeta and 13 Jbeta primers. Only in-frame clones appear in the TCRdb table, and some are missing; sequencing was by immunoSEQ multiplex PCR. The sample lists about 140,000 clones; 80% were seen once. The source material was PBMCs. All receptors derive from a man in his fifties in good health and CMV-seronegative.

This clone is a singleton in its sample. The chain uses TRBV5-1 and TRBJ2-5; possible D gene TRBD1, 6 bases. Trimming cost V 4 bases and J 3 bases, with 13 bases left between them. The germline CDR1 and CDR2 sequences are SGHRS and YFSETQ. This CDR3 is built from 14 residues. CDR3 protein: CASSPHGTKETQYF. The CDR3 bases are TGCGCCAGCAGCCCGCACGGGACAAAAGAGACCCAGTACTTC.

This clone was seen only once. The chain is built from TRBV7-8 and TRBJ1-1; D ambiguous. The CDR3 covers 16 residues. Trimming cost V 2 bases and J 7 bases, with 20 bases left between them. From germline, CDR1 is SGHVS and CDR2 FQNEAQ. The CDR3: CASSLRRQDRLHEAFF. For the CDR3, the DNA is TGTGCCAGCAGCTTAAGACGGCAAGATCGACTGCATGAAGCTTTCTTT.

The chain has TRBV2 and TRBJ2-7; a possible D gene is TRBD2 (6 bases). The CDR3 contains 14 residues. CDR1 and CDR2 from the germline V gene are SNHLY and FYNNEI. The ends were cut back, 7 bases at V and 0 bases at J, with 13 bases in the middle. CDR3 residues: CASTQTRSSYEQYF. The CDR3 nucleotides read TGTGCCAGCACTCAGACTAGGTCCTCCTACGAGCAGTACTTC.

The chain carries TRBV28 and TRBJ1-1, with 8 bases identical to TRBD1. CDR1 MDHEN and CDR2 SYDVKM come from the germline V gene. V lost 7 bases, J lost 6 bases, and 1 base stayed unmatched. The CDR3 covers 11 residues. CDR3 sequence: CASTRGPEAFF. The CDR3 DNA reads TGTGCCAGCACCAGGGGGCCTGAAGCTTTCTTT.

This sequence joins TRBV12-5 and TRBJ2-1; TRBD1 agrees at 8 bases. This CDR3 region has 14 residues. Trimming cost V 5 bases and J 9 bases; bases outside gene matches: 9. CDR1 LGHNT and CDR2 FRNRAP come from the germline V gene. CDR3 protein: CASGTGTGTGEQFF. As DNA, the CDR3 is TGTGCTAGTGGTACCGGGACAGGAACGGGTGAGCAGTTCTTC.

The V call is TRBV4-1, the J call TRBJ2-3, with 10 bases identical to TRBD2. Trimming removed 6 bases from V and 5 bases from J; junction bases left unmatched: 8. The CDR3 sequence is 15 residues long. CDR1 and CDR2 (germline): MGHRA, YSYEKL. In DNA form, the CDR3 reads TGCGCCAGCAGACCAGCGGGAGGGCCTGAAGATACGCAGTATTTT. This translates into CASRPAGGPEDTQYF.

The rearrangement joins TRBV28 to TRBJ1-2; 8 bases map to TRBD1. Per the germline V gene, CDR1 is MDHEN and CDR2 is SYDVKM. J gave up 2 bases and V 5 bases, and 7 bases lay outside the gene matches. CDR3 length: 15 amino acids. The CDR3 sequence: CASSPGTGTNYGYTF. CDR3 DNA sequence: TGTGCCAGCAGTCCCGGGACAGGCACCAACTATGGCTACACCTTC.

This sequence joins TRBV5-8 and TRBJ2-1, with 7 bases that match TRBD1. Germline trimming cut 3 bases from V and 0 bases from J; bases unmatched to any gene: 3. The CDR3 sequence is 15 residues long. Looked up from germline, CDR1 is SGHTS and CDR2 is YDEGEE. The CDR3 DNA follows: TGTGCCAGCAGCTGGGACAGCTCCTCCTACAATGAGCAGTTCTTC. It translates to CASSWDSSSYNEQFF.

The chain carries TRBV6-1 and TRBJ2-1; D is possibly TRBD1 (6 bases). CDR1 is MNHNS and CDR2 is SASEGT in the germline V gene. The CDR3 is made up of 15 amino acids. The germline V and J ends were trimmed by 8 bases and 4 bases, with 18 bases remaining between them. This CDR3 reads CASSRGTQVYNEQFF. CDR3 DNA sequence: TGTGCCAGCTCGAGGGGGACACAGGTTTACAATGAGCAGTTCTTC.

The chain is built from TRBV4-1 and TRBJ2-1, with 7 bases identical to TRBD1. From germline, CDR1 is MGHRA and CDR2 YSYEKL. The CDR3 is 15 amino acids. The ends lost 2 bases at V and 12 bases at J; junction bases unmatched: 13. CDR3: CASSQREGTGDGQFF. The CDR3 DNA sequence: TGCGCCAGCAGCCAAAGGGAAGGTACAGGGGACGGGCAGTTCTTC.

The chain recombines TRBV9 with TRBJ2-3; maybe TRBD2 (6 bases). The CDR3 contains 15 residues. The germline V gene encodes CDR1 SGDLS and CDR2 YYNGEE. Trimming pared 0 bases from V and 4 bases from J, leaving 12 bases between. DNA for the CDR3: TGTGCCAGCAGCGTAGCCACGGGAGTGGCAGATACGCAGTATTTT. This encodes CASSVATGVADTQYF.

The chain combines TRBV25-1 with TRBJ1-4; D might be TRBD1 (6 bases). V was trimmed by 3 bases and J by 7 bases, leaving 12 bases between them. Germline CDR1 reads MGHDK; CDR2 reads SYGVNS. This CDR3 has 14 amino acids. Here the CDR3 reads CASSDQGMSEKLFF. CDR3 in DNA: TGTGCCAGCAGTGACCAGGGGATGAGTGAAAAACTGTTTTTT.

The gene calls are TRBV5-4 and TRBJ2-5, with D uncertain. Trimming took off 0 bases at V and 1 base at J, with 4 bases between the two ends. CDR3 size: 13 residues. Germline assignment: CDR1 SGHNT and CDR2 YYREEE (reference sequence). The CDR3, as DNA: TGTGCCAGCAGCTTGGGACTCCAAGAGACCCAGTACTTC. Translating it yields CASSLGLQETQYF.

This CDR3 reads CASRGDRLNYGYTF. The CDR3, as DNA: TGTGCCAGCAGGGGGGACAGACTAAACTATGGCTACACCTTC. V usage is TRBV2 and J usage is TRBJ1-2; 7 nucleotides line up with TRBD1. Trimming took 6 bases from V and 2 from J; bases not matched to a gene: 6. Germline V lookup: CDR1 SNHLY, CDR2 FYNNEI. The length of the CDR3 is 14 residues.

This chain joins TRBV5-1 and TRBJ1-2; 11 positions agree with TRBD1. The length of the CDR3 is 15 residues. From germline, CDR1 is SGHRS and CDR2 YFSETQ. With 3 bases clipped from V and 7 bases from J, the junction kept 8 bases outside the gene matches. The CDR3 region is CASSSGQGANLGYTF. The CDR3 coding sequence is TGCGCCAGCAGCTCTGGACAGGGGGCGAATCTTGGCTACACCTTC.

The genes are TRBV11-2 and TRBJ1-6, with 9 bases identical to TRBD1. There are 17 residues in the CDR3. V shed 2 bases and J 7 bases; nucleotides not matched to a gene: 9. Germline CDR1 SGHAT, CDR2 FQNNGV. The CDR3 nucleotides read TGTGCCAGCAGCTTACCCCGGGACAGGGTTTGGAATTCACCCCTCCACTTT. This encodes CASSLPRDRVWNSPLHF.

This clone appeared once. V usage is TRBV19 and J usage is TRBJ2-5, with 11 bases lining up with TRBD2. The CDR3 has 17 amino acids. Germline assignment: CDR1 LNHDA and CDR2 SQIVND (reference sequence). V lost 3 bases, J lost 3 bases, and 9 bases stayed unmatched. CDR3 in amino acids: CASSMVAGGYAKETQYF. CDR3 DNA sequence: TGTGCCAGTAGTATGGTAGCGGGAGGGTACGCCAAAGAGACCCAGTACTTC.

The chain links TRBV5-4 to TRBJ2-3; 10 positions match TRBD2. V shed 7 bases, J shed 0 bases, and the junction held 5 bases outside the gene matches. The germline CDR1 and CDR2 sequences are SGHNT and YYREEE (reference sequence). This CDR3 spans 15 amino acids. The CDR3 is CASHLAGASTDTQYF. The CDR3 DNA sequence: TGTGCCAGCCACCTAGCGGGGGCTAGCACAGATACGCAGTATTTT.

This chain joins TRBV9 and TRBJ2-3; 10 bases fit TRBD2. This CDR3 comprises 18 residues. The junction had 10 bases not matched to a gene; V was cut back by 3 bases and J by 0 bases. Germline CDR1 SGDLS, CDR2 YYNGEE. CDR3 residues: CASSGSGTSDPSTDTQYF. The DNA of the CDR3 is TGTGCCAGCAGCGGATCCGGGACTAGCGATCCTAGCACAGATACGCAGTATTTT.

This clone was counted a single time. The genes are TRBV27 and TRBJ2-7, with 10 bases identical to TRBD1. This CDR3 has 14 amino acids. Germline V gene lookup returns CDR1 MNHEY and CDR2 SMNVEV (reference sequence). V gave up 2 bases and J gave up 2 bases; unmatched junction bases: 0. For the CDR3, the DNA is TGTGCCAGCAGTTTAGGGACAGGGGCCTACGAGCAGTACTTC. As protein: CASSLGTGAYEQYF.

The V gene is TRBV7-6, the J gene TRBJ2-3, with 7 bases matching TRBD1. This CDR3 spans 14 amino acids. The trim removed 1 base at V and 4 bases at J, leaving 2 bases unmatched. Germline values: CDR1 SGHVS, CDR2 FNYEAQ. CDR3 nucleotides: TGTGCCAGCAGCTTAGTAGGGGGCCCAGATACGCAGTATTTT. Residues: CASSLVGGPDTQYF.

The V gene is TRBV6-6, the J gene TRBJ2-5; possibly TRBD1 for D (6 bases). The germline V gene encodes CDR1 MNHNY and CDR2 SVGAGI (reference sequence). V was shortened by 3 bases and J by 4 bases, with 15 bases between the two germline ends. This CDR3 has 15 amino acids. In DNA form, the CDR3 reads TGTGCCAGCAGTTATCGGACAGCCCGAATAGAGACCCAGTACTTC. Translation: CASSYRTARIETQYF.